This entry is about one T cell receptor beta chain. Its antigen remains unidentified. TCRdb re-analysed the 5' RACE reads in MiXCR, keeping a single row per CDR3 protein. The table lists a few hundred thousand distinct CDR3 sequences, less than 25% of them singletons. The source of the sample is a study of T-cell memory formation after mild COVID-19. Trimming took 0 bases from V and 7 from J, leaving 13 bases between them. Germline V CDR1 and CDR2: SGHRS, YFSETQ. The CDR3 has 14 amino acids. Study results and limitations: Among clones peaking at day 37 in the second wave, SARS-CoV-2 specificity remained unconfirmed. Pre-infection memory carried some responding clones, suggesting that cross-reactive memory joined. Chiefly within CM and EM were the contracting CD4+ clones; CD8+ ones were within EMRA.

Sequencing used PBMCs or a T cell subset sorted from them (not recorded which). The source of this sequence is a man aged 18 to 29 who had mild COVID-19 (a few samples of this study predate the infection). Cell type and time point are not known. The chain carries TRBV5-1 and TRBJ2-5; D not resolved. CDR3 coding DNA: TGCGCCAGCAGCTTGGATCCCCTCTCAGGGACCCAGTACTTC. This encodes CASSLDPLSGTQYF.